The 30 T cell receptor beta chains below were found in one sample sequenced in a study of T cells in Graves' hyperthyroidism and ophthalmopathy. The source material, RNA transcripts, was used to amplify TCR beta CDR3 regions. RT-PCR in the first round (using the HTBI primer set) targeted the TCR CDR3. Using its own MiXCR run on the multiplex PCR reads, TCRdb lists one record per CDR3 protein. This table holds about 420,000 distinct CDR3 sequences, roughly 13% found once. Sequencing was done on a sample of blood. The receptors were sampled from a woman between 18 and 29 years old with Graves' hyperthyroidism.

This clonotype has ten or more counts. V gene TRBV28 combines with J gene TRBJ2-1; 12 bases align to TRBD1. The CDR3 sequence is 19 residues long. CDR1 and CDR2 (germline): MDHEN, SYDVKM. Unmatched junction bases numbered 13, after V lost 6 bases and J lost 1 base. The CDR3 spells CASSRTGTGGPTSYNEQFF. The DNA of the CDR3 is TGTGCCAGCAGCCGTACCGGGACAGGGGGCCCTACGTCCTACAATGAGCAGTTCTTC. Full variable domain (missing parts from reference TRBV28 and TRBJ2-1): DVKVTQSSRYLVKRTGEKVFLECVQDMDHENMFWYRQDPGLGLRLIYFSYDVKMKEKGDIPEGYSVSREKKERFSLILESASTNQTSMYLCASSRTGTGGPTSYNEQFFGPGTRLTVL.

This clonotype was counted between two and nine times. This chain joins TRBV20-1 and TRBJ2-3, with 8 bases that match TRBD2. This CDR3 has 15 amino acids. Per germline, CDR1 DFQATT and CDR2 SNEGSKA (reference sequence). V lost 6 bases to trimming and J lost 1 base; unmatched junction nucleotides: 9. Written as DNA, the CDR3 is TGCAGTGCGACGCGCCGGGAGGGGGGCACAGATACGCAGTATTTT. The encoded protein is CSATRREGGTDTQYF.

CDR3 sequence: CATATSHNTGELFF. The CDR3, as DNA: TGTGCCACCGCGACTAGCCACAACACCGGGGAGCTGTTTTTT. The chain combines TRBV24-1 with TRBJ2-2; the match to TRBD2 covers 7 bases. Per the germline V gene, CDR1 is KGHDR and CDR2 is SFDVKD. CDR3 length equals 14 residues. V trimming: 9 bases; J trimming: 2 bases; junction bases outside the gene matches: 5.

This clonotype was counted only a few times. The chain joins TRBV5-4 to TRBJ2-3; 10 bases match TRBD2. The CDR3 runs to 16 residues. Unmatched junction bases numbered 8, after V lost 4 bases and J lost 3 bases. Germline CDR1 SGHNT, CDR2 YYREEE (reference sequence). CDR3 in DNA: TGTGCCAGCAGCGCCGGACTAGCGGCCAGGACAGATACGCAGTATTTT. This sequence encodes CASSAGLAARTDTQYF.

This clonotype was picked up many times. The rearrangement links TRBV5-1 to TRBJ2-7, with TRBD2 matching 11 bases. Trimming removed 2 bases from V and 6 bases from J; junction bases left unmatched: 4. Germline lookup yields CDR1 SGHRS and CDR2 YFSETQ. The CDR3 has 14 residues. DNA for the CDR3: TGCGCCAGCAGCTTTACTAGCGGGAGCCGCGAGCAGTACTTC. Encoded protein: CASSFTSGSREQYF.

This clonotype was found many times. V and J are TRBV2 and TRBJ2-7; D call uncertain. In germline, CDR1 is SNHLY, CDR2 FYNNEI. The CDR3 has 11 amino acids. V lost 5 bases and J lost 5, with 7 bases in between. DNA for the CDR3: TGTGCCAGCAGTACTCTCAACGAGCAGTACTTC. Translation gives CASSTLNEQYF.

This clonotype was observed many times. V and J are TRBV6-1 and TRBJ2-1, with 12 bases identical to TRBD2. CDR3 size: 17 residues. V lost 6 bases and J lost 4; bases outside the gene matches: 10. The V gene's germline CDR1 is MNHNS and CDR2 SASEGT. The CDR3 loop reads CASSRSSSGRGYNEQFF. The CDR3 bases are TGTGCCAGCAGCCGATCCTCTAGCGGGAGGGGATACAATGAGCAGTTCTTC.

Many counts were recorded for this clonotype. J is TRBJ2-5 and V is TRBV20-1; 7 nucleotides agree with TRBD2. The CDR3 length is 12 residues. Germline V gives CDR1 DFQATT, CDR2 SNEGSKA (reference sequence). With V trimmed by 5 bases and J by 3 bases, 3 bases remained unmatched. CDR3 region: CSARGGEETQYF. CDR3 DNA: TGCAGTGCTCGTGGGGGGGAAGAGACCCAGTACTTC.

This chain links TRBV9 with TRBJ2-2; 14 bases are a match to TRBD2. Germline V gives CDR1 SGDLS, CDR2 YYNGEE. V lost 7 bases and J lost 4; bases outside the gene matches: 6. The CDR3 is made up of 16 amino acids. The CDR3 bases are TGTGCCAGCTGTCGGGGACTAGCGGGAGTCACCGGGGAGCTGTTTTTT. Its translation is CASCRGLAGVTGELFF.

J is TRBJ2-1 and V is TRBV9; 8 bases are shared with TRBD2. The germline gives CDR1 SGDLS, CDR2 YYNGEE. This CDR3 comprises 15 residues. The J segment lost 9 bases and the V segment lost 0 bases, leaving 8 bases of the junction unmatched. The CDR3 DNA reads TGTGCCAGCAGCGTAGTAGCGGGGAACTTGGGTGAGCAGTTCTTC. Protein product: CASSVVAGNLGEQFF.

This clonotype was counted between two and nine times. This chain connects TRBV3-1 to TRBJ2-5; D is unresolved. Per germline, CDR1 LGHDT and CDR2 YNNKEL (reference sequence). The CDR3 is made up of 13 amino acids. The V gene lost 2 bases and the J gene lost 2 bases, with 6 bases spanning the gap. CDR3 in DNA: TGTGCCAGCAGCCAATTGAAGCAAGAGACCCAGTACTTC. It specifies CASSQLKQETQYF.

This clonotype was counted at least ten times. The gene calls are TRBV28 and TRBJ1-1, with D unresolved. Germline lookup yields CDR1 MDHEN and CDR2 SYDVKM. V lost 6 bases to trimming and J lost 7 bases, with 9 bases between them. The CDR3 totals 11 residues. CDR3 DNA sequence: TGTGCCAGCAGCCTACGGGGTGAAGCTTTCTTT. Translated: CASSLRGEAFF.

This clonotype has just a few counts. The genes are TRBV6-2 or TRBV6-3 and TRBJ1-1, with D unclear. The V and J ends lost 5 bases and 3 bases respectively, with 10 bases between them. CDR3 length: 13 residues. The germline CDR1 and CDR2 sequences are MNHEY and SVGEGT. The CDR3 loop is CASSDDRHTEAFF. The CDR3 coding sequence is TGTGCCAGCAGTGATGATCGGCACACTGAAGCTTTCTTT.

In its sample, this clonotype was seen a few times. The final CDR3 position lacks the conserved phenylalanine or tryptophan, pointing to a likely read error. The genes are TRBV20-1 and TRBJ1-2; D is ambiguous. This CDR3 comprises 15 residues. The germline CDR1 and CDR2 sequences are DFQATT and SNEGSKA (reference sequence). V lost 3 bases, J lost 4 bases, and 18 bases lay in between. CDR3 nucleotides: TGCAGTGCTAGTTCCCAGACTGGACGTGGCTATGGCTACACCCTC. It is translated as CSASSQTGRGYGYTL.

The DNA of the CDR3 is TGTGCCAGCAGCCCAGGTTCGTCGAGCGCCAGCAATGAGCAGTTCTTC. Residues: CASSPGSSSASNEQFF. The genes are TRBV7-3 and TRBJ2-1; D is unresolved. The V end lost 5 bases, the J end lost 6 bases, and 20 bases lay between the germline ends. The CDR3 runs to 16 residues. From germline, CDR1 is SGHTA and CDR2 FQGTGA.

The chain uses TRBV7-2 and TRBJ2-3; a possible D gene is TRBD1 (5 bases). Germline CDR1 and CDR2: SGHTA and FQGNSA. V lost 7 bases and J 5 bases, leaving 13 bases between the germline ends. The CDR3 is 13 amino acids. The DNA of the CDR3 is TGTGCCAGCATCCTCAGGGATCGAGATACGCAGTATTTT. Protein: CASILRDRDTQYF.

This clonotype was found many times. The chain has TRBV4-2 and TRBJ1-6, with TRBD1 matching 8 bases. Trimming took 3 bases from V and 7 from J; bases not matched to a gene: 5. The CDR3 consists of 15 residues. From germline, CDR1 is LGHNA and CDR2 YNFKEQ. The CDR3 nucleotides are TGTGCCAGCAGCCAGCAGGGGGCAGGGAATTCACCCCTCCACTTT. As protein: CASSQQGAGNSPLHF.

A few counts support this clonotype. This rearrangement joins TRBV30 to TRBJ2-5; 7 nucleotides agree with TRBD2. The V gene end was trimmed by 2 bases and the J gene end by 8 bases; junction bases not matched to a gene: 11. The CDR3 consists of 14 residues. Germline V gives CDR1 GTSNPN, CDR2 SVGIG (reference sequence). The chain's CDR3 is CAWSPPGLLSTQYF. In DNA, the CDR3 is TGTGCCTGGAGTCCCCCGGGACTATTATCTACCCAGTACTTC.

This chain joins TRBV5-1 and TRBJ2-1; D is perhaps TRBD1 (5 bases). Germline lookup yields CDR1 SGHRS and CDR2 YFSETQ. V lost 4 bases and J lost 5, with 25 bases in between. The CDR3 contains 18 residues. CDR3 loop: CASSIHPKGLAGHNEQFF. Written as DNA, the CDR3 is TGCGCCAGCAGCATCCACCCCAAGGGGCTCGCAGGGCACAATGAGCAGTTCTTC.

This clonotype was detected many times. The chain has TRBV20-1 and TRBJ2-7; D perhaps matches TRBD2 (6 bases). Trimming took 3 bases from V and 7 from J, leaving 19 bases between them. CDR3 size: 14 residues. Per germline, CDR1 DFQATT and CDR2 SNEGSKA (reference sequence). The CDR3 sequence is CSARIGRESREQYF. In DNA form, the CDR3 reads TGCAGTGCTAGGATAGGTCGGGAGTCCCGGGAGCAGTACTTC.

This clonotype was seen many times. The rearrangement uses TRBV27 and TRBJ1-5; D unresolved. The germline V gene has CDR1 MNHEY and CDR2 SMNVEV (reference sequence). This CDR3 has 14 amino acids. The germline V and J ends were trimmed by 5 bases and 0 bases, with 8 bases remaining between them. CDR3 coding DNA: TGTGCCAGCAGTCCTTCAGATAGCAATCAGCCCCAGCATTTT. Translated: CASSPSDSNQPQHF.

The chain recombines TRBV7-2 with TRBJ1-1; perhaps TRBD1 as D (6 bases). CDR3 length: 15 amino acids. The V gene lost 1 base and the J gene lost 1 base, with 10 bases spanning the gap. The germline CDR1 and CDR2 sequences are SGHTA and FQGNSA. The CDR3 coding sequence is TGTGCCAGCAGCTTAGTTGGGGGCTCGAACACTGAAGCTTTCTTT. As protein: CASSLVGGSNTEAFF.

This clonotype was observed a handful of times. The chain couples TRBV19 to TRBJ2-2; D is uncertain. The length of the CDR3 is 12 residues. Germline V CDR1 and CDR2: LNHDA, SQIVND (reference sequence). V lost 10 bases and J 7 bases, leaving 13 bases between the germline ends. The CDR3 nucleotides are TGTGCCACCACGACCGCTGTCGGGGAGCTGTTTTTT. Residues: CATTTAVGELFF. Filled out from reference TRBV19 and TRBJ2-2, the complete variable domain reads DGGITQSPKYLFRKEGQNVTLSCEQNLNHDAMYWYRQDPGQGLRLIYYSQIVNDFQKGDIAEGYSVSREKKESFPLTVTSAQKNPTAFYLCATTTAVGELFFGEGSRLTVL.

This chain joins TRBV9 and TRBJ2-3; TRBD2 aligns across 7 bases. Unmatched junction bases numbered 4, after V lost 3 bases and J lost 0 bases. This CDR3 is built from 15 residues. The germline CDR1 and CDR2 sequences are SGDLS and YYNGEE. The DNA for the CDR3 is TGTGCCAGCAGCGCCACTAGCGATAGCACAGATACGCAGTATTTT. The encoded protein is CASSATSDSTDTQYF.

CDR3 DNA sequence: TGTGCCAGCGGGGCCCTGCCCTCCTACGAGCAGTACTTC. Protein product: CASGALPSYEQYF. The V call is TRBV28, the J call TRBJ2-7, with D perhaps matching TRBD1 (5 bases). Per the germline V gene, CDR1 is MDHEN and CDR2 is SYDVKM. The CDR3 sequence is 13 residues long. Trimming removed 8 bases from V and 0 bases from J, with 11 bases in between.

This clonotype was seen only once. A read error may produce the germline difference seen at one junction end. The chain carries TRBV4-3 and TRBJ1-5, with D uncertain. The CDR3 sequence is 16 residues long. Germline-derived CDR1 and CDR2 are LGHNA and YSLEER. CDR3 sequence: CASGQDRHGQNQPQHF. The CDR3, as DNA: TGCGCCAGCGGCCAAGATCGGCACGGGCAGAATCAGCCCCAGCATTTT.

In its sample, this clonotype was seen many times. The chain couples TRBV12-3 or TRBV12-4 to TRBJ2-2, with D possibly being TRBD1 or TRBD2 (5 bases each). Trimming took off 4 bases at V and 4 bases at J, with 13 bases between the two ends. The CDR3 is 15 residues long. The CDR3 coding sequence is TGTGCCAGCAGTTCTGGGACGGCACGCACCGGGGAGCTGTTTTTT. Encoded protein: CASSSGTARTGELFF.

This clonotype was seen repeatedly, ten times or more. The chain uses TRBV6-2 or TRBV6-3 and TRBJ2-1; TRBD2 might be the D (5 bases). The CDR3 length is 16 residues. V was cut by 5 bases and J by 1 base, with 15 bases left in between. Germline-derived CDR1 and CDR2 are MNHEY and SVGEGT. CDR3 sequence: CASSKSRIASYNEQFF. The CDR3 nucleotides are TGTGCCAGCAGTAAATCCAGAATAGCGTCCTACAATGAGCAGTTCTTC.

This clonotype was found many times. The V and J genes are TRBV5-1 and TRBJ2-1; TRBD2 agrees at 15 bases. The ends lost 3 bases at V and 7 bases at J; junction bases unmatched: 5. CDR1 SGHRS and CDR2 YFSETQ come from the germline V gene. The CDR3 is 16 residues long. The CDR3 protein is CASSWTSGRAANEQFF. In DNA, the CDR3 is TGCGCCAGCAGCTGGACTAGCGGGAGGGCTGCGAATGAGCAGTTCTTC.

The chain combines TRBV5-1 with TRBJ2-2; 9 bases are a match to TRBD1. Germline values: CDR1 SGHRS, CDR2 YFSETQ. V lost 4 bases and J lost 3; bases outside the gene matches: 4. This CDR3 is built from 15 residues. CDR3 bases: TGCGCCAGCAGCGGACGGACAGGGGACACCGGGGAGCTGTTTTTT. Its protein is CASSGRTGDTGELFF.